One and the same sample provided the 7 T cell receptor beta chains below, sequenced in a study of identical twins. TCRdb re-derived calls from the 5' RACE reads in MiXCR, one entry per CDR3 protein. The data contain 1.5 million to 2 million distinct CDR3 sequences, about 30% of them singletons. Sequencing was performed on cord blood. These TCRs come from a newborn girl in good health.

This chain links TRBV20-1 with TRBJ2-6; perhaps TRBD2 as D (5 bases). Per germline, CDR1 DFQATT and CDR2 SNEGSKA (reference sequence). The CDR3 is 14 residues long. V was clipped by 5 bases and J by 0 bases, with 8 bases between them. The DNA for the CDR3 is TGCAGTGCTGTAACTAGCTCTGGGGCCAACGTCCTGACTTTC. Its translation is CSAVTSSGANVLTF.

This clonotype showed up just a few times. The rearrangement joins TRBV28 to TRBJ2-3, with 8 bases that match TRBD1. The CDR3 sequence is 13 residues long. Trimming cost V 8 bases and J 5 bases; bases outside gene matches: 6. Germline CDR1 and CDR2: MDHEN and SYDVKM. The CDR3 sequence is CASLDRVLDTQYF. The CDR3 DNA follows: TGTGCCAGCCTGGACAGGGTTCTAGATACGCAGTATTTT.

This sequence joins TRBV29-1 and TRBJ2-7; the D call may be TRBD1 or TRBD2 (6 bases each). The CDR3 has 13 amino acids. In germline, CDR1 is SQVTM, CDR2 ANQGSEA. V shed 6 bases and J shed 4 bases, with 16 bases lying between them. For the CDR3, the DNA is TGCAGCGTACGGGACGGGGGCATATACGAGCAGTACTTC. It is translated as CSVRDGGIYEQYF.

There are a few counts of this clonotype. Written as DNA, the CDR3 is TGTGCCACCCCTGCCTGGGATACGCAGTATTTT. This gives the protein CATPAWDTQYF. The chain recombines TRBV10-3 with TRBJ2-3; D call uncertain. From germline, CDR1 is ENHRY and CDR2 SYGVKD. V was shortened by 10 bases and J by 6 bases, with 11 bases between the two germline ends. CDR3 length: 11 residues.

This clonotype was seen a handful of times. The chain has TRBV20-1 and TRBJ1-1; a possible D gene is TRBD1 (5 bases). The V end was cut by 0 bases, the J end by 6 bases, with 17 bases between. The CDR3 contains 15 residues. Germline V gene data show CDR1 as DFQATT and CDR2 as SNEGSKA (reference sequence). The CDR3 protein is CSARDKMGGFPEAFF. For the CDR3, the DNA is TGCAGTGCTAGAGATAAAATGGGGGGGTTCCCTGAAGCTTTCTTT.

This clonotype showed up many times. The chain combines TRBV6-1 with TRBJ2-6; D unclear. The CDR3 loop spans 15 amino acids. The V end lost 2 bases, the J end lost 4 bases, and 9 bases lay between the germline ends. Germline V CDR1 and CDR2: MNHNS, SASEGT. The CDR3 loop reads CASSELSRGANVLTF. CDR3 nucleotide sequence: TGTGCCAGCAGTGAACTTTCCCGCGGGGCCAACGTCCTGACTTTC.

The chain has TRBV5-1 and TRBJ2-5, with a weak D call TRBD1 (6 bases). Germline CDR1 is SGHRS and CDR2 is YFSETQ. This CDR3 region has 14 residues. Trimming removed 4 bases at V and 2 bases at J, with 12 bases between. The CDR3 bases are TGCGCCAGCAGCGCAGGGGTTGGTCAAGAGACCCAGTACTTC. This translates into CASSAGVGQETQYF. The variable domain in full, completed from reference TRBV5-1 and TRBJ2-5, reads KAGVTQTPRYLIKTRGQQVTLSCSPISGHRSVSWYQQTPGQGLQFLFEYFSETQRNKGNFPGRFSGRQFSNSRSEMNVSTLELGDSALYLCASSAGVGQETQYFGPGTRLLVL.